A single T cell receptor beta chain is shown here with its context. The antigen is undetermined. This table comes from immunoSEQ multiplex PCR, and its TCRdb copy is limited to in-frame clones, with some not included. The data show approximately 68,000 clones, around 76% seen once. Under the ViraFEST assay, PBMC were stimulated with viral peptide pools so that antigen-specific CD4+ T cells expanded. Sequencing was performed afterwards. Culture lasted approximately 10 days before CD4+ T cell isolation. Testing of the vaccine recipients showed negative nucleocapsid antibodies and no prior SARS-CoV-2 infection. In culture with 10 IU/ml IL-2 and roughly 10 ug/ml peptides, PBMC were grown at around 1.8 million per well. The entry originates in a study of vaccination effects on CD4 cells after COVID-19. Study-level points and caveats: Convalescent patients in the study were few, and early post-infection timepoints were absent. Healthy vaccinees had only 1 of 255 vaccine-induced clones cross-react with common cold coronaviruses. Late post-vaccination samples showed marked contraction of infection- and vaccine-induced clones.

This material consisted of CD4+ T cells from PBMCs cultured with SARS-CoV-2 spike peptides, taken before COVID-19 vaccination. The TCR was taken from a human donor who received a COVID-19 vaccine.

DNA of the CDR3: TGCGCCAGCAGCCAAGCCCCCCAGGGCGACGGGGAGCTGTTTTTT. This translates into CASSQAPQGDGELFF. J is TRBJ2-2 and V is TRBV4-1, with D tentatively TRBD1 (5 bases). The CDR3 extends over 15 amino acids. The V gene's germline CDR1 is MGHRA and CDR2 YSYEKL. The ends were cut back, 1 base at V and 7 bases at J, with 13 bases in the middle.